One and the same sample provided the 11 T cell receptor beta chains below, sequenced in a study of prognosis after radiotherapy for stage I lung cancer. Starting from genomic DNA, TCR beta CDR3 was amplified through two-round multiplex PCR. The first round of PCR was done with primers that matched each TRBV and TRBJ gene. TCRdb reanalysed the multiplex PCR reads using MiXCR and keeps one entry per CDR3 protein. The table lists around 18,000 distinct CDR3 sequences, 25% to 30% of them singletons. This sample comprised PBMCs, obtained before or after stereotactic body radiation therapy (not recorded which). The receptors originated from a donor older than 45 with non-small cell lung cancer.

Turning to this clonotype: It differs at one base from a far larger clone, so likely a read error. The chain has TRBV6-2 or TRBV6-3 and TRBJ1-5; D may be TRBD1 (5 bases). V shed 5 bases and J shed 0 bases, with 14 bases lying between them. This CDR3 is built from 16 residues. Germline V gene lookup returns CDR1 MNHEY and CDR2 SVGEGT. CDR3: CASSEVTAISNQPQHF. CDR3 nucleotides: TGTGCCAGCAGTGAAGTGACAGCGATTAGCAATCAGCCCCAGCATTTT.

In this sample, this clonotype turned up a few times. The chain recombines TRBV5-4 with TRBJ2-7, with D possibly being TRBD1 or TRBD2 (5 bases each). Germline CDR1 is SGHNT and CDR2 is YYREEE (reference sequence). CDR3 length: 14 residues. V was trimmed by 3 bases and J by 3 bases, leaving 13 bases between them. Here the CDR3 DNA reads TGTGCCAGCAGCTCCACATCAGGGAGCTACGAGCAGTACTTC. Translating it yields CASSSTSGSYEQYF.

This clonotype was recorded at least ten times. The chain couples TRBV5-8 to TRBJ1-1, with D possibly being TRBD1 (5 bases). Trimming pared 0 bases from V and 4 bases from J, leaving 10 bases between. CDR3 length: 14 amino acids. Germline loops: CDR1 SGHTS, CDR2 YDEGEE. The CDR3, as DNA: TGTGCCAGCAGCTTGGAAGGGGTTGTCACTGAAGCTTTCTTT. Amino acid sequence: CASSLEGVVTEAFF.

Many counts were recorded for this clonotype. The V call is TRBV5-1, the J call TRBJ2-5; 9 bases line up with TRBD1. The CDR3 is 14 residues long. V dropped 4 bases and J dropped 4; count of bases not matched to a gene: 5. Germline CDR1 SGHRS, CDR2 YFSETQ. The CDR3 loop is CASSGTDRGETQYF. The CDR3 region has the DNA TGCGCCAGCAGCGGAACGGACAGGGGAGAGACCCAGTACTTC.

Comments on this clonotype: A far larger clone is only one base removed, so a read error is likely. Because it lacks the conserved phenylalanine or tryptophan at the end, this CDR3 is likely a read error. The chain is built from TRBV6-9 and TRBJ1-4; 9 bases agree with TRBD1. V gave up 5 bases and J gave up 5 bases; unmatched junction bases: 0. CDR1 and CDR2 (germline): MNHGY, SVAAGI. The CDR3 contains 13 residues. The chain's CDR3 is CASSGTGNEKLFL. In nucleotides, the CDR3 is TGTGCCAGCAGTGGGACAGGGAATGAAAAACTGTTTCTT.

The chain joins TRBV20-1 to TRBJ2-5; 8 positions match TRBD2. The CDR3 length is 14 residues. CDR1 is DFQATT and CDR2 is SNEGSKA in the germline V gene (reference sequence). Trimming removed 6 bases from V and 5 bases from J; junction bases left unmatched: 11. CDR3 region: CSAARRGGGETQYF. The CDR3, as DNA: TGCAGTGCCGCTCGTCGGGGGGGCGGGGAGACCCAGTACTTC.

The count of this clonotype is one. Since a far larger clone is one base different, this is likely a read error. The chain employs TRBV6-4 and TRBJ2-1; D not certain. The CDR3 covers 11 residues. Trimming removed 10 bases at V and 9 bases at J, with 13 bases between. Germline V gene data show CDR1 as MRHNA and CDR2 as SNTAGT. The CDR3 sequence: CAISMGGEQFF. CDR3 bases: TGTGCCATCAGCATGGGTGGTGAGCAGTTCTTC.

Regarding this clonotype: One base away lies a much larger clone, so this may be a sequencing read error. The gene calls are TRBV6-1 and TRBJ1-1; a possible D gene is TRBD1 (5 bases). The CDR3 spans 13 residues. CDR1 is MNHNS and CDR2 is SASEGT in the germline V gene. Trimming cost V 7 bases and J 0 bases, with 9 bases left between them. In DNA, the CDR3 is TGTGCCAGCACTGACAGCCTGAACACTGAAGCTTTCTTT. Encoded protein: CASTDSLNTEAFF.

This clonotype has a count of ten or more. The CDR3 here is CASSIWRGMNTEAFF. CDR3 nucleotide sequence: TGTGCCAGTAGTATATGGAGGGGTATGAACACTGAAGCTTTCTTT. The chain is built from TRBV19 and TRBJ1-1, with D possibly being TRBD1 (5 bases). The V end was cut by 2 bases, the J end by 0 bases, with 10 bases between. Looked up from germline, CDR1 is LNHDA and CDR2 is SQIVND (reference sequence). This CDR3 region has 15 residues.

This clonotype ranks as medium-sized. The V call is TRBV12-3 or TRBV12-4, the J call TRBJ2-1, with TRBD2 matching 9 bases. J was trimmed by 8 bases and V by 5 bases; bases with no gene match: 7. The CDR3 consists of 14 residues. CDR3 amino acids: CASSQLAGSHEQFF. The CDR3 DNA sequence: TGTGCCAGCAGTCAGCTAGCGGGGAGCCATGAGCAGTTCTTC.

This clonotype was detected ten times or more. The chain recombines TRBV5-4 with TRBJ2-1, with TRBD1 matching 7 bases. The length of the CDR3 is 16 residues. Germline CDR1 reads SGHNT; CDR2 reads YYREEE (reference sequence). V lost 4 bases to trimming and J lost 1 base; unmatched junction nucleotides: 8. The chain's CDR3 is CASSPIRTGSYNEQFF. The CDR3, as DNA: TGTGCCAGCAGCCCGATTAGGACAGGTTCCTACAATGAGCAGTTCTTC.